A single T cell receptor (beta chain) is shown here with its context. A much larger clone is a single base away; this may be a read error. This sample stems from a study of T cells in Graves' hyperthyroidism and ophthalmopathy. Trimming took 0 bases from V and 6 from J; bases not matched to a gene: 4. Germline V gene lookup returns CDR1 LNHNV and CDR2 YYDKDF (reference sequence). CDR3 size: 14 residues. RNA transcripts served as the template for amplifying TCR beta CDR3 regions. A set of HTBI primers served as the primers for a first-round RT-PCR of the TCR CDR3. TCRdb used MiXCR to reprocess the multiplex PCR reads, holding one entry per CDR3 protein. The sample has 300,000 to 450,000 distinct CDR3 sequences, approximately 14% seen once. A patient was excluded if there was uncontrolled infection, other autoimmune disease, pregnancy or lactation.

The sequenced sample was blood. The source is a woman under 40 with Graves' ophthalmopathy. The V and J genes are TRBV15 and TRBJ1-2; 7 bases are a match to TRBD1. CDR3 sequence (DNA): TGTGCCACCAGCAGAGACAGGGGGTCTCATGGCTACACCTTC. Residues: CATSRDRGSHGYTF.